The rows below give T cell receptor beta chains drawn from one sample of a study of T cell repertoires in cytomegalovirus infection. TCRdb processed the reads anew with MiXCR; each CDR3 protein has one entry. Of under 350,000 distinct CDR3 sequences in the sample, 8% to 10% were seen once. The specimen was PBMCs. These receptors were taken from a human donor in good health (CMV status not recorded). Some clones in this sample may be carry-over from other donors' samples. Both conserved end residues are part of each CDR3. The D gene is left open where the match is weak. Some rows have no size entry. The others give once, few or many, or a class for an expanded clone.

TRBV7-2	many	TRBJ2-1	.	CASSLGLANEQFF	TGTGCCAGCAGCTTAGGTCTAGCGAATGAGCAGTTCTTC
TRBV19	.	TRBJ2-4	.	CATRDGSLAKNIQYF	TGTGCCACTAGGGACGGCAGCCTAGCCAAAAACATTCAGTACTTC
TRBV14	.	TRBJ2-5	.	CASSLWTALYQETQYF	TGTGCCAGCAGCCTCTGGACGGCTCTGTACCAAGAGACCCAGTACTTC
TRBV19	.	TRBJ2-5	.	CASSRVERETQYF	TGTGCCAGTAGCCGCGTGGAGAGAGAGACCCAGTACTTC
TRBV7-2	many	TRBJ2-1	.	CASSLEGGASEQFF	TGTGCCAGCAGCTTAGAGGGGGGGGCGAGTGAGCAGTTCTTC
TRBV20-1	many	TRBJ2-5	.	CSARAETGRQETQYF	TGCAGTGCTAGAGCTGAGACAGGGAGGCAAGAGACCCAGTACTTC
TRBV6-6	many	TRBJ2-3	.	CASSSSPTDPQYF	TGTGCCAGCAGTTCCTCTCCAACGGATCCGCAGTATTTT
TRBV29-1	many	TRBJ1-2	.	CSSDGIRDLYGYTF	TGCAGCTCTGACGGCATCCGGGACCTCTATGGCTACACCTTC
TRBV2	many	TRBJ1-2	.	CASSDQTSYGYTF	TGTGCCAGCAGTGATCAGACTAGCTATGGCTACACCTTC
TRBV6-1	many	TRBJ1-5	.	CASSSQGYGGQPQHF	TGTGCCAGCAGTTCTCAGGGGTATGGGGGTCAGCCCCAGCATTTT
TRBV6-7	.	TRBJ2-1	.	CASNDGGPSPYNEQFF	TGTGCCAGCAATGACGGGGGGCCGTCTCCATACAATGAGCAGTTCTTC
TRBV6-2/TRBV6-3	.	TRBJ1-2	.	CASSSGTRYGYTF	TGTGCCAGCAGCTCCGGAACCCGGTATGGCTACACCTTC
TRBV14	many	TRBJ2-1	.	CASSHVGHSTYNEQFF	TGTGCCAGCAGCCATGTCGGACATTCAACTTACAATGAGCAGTTCTTC
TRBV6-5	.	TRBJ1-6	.	CASTLRYRPRTNSPLHF	TGTGCCAGCACTCTACGGTACCGACCCAGGACTAATTCACCCCTCCACTTT
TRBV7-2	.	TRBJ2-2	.	CASSVSTGEWGALFF	TGTGCCAGCAGCGTAAGCACAGGGGAGTGGGGGGCGCTGTTTTTT
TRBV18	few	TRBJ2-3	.	CASSPPGRALTDTQYF	TGTGCCAGCTCACCACCGGGCAGGGCCCTCACAGATACGCAGTATTTT
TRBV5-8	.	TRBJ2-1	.	CASSLIRVNEQFF	TGTGCCAGCAGCTTAATCAGGGTCAATGAGCAGTTCTTC
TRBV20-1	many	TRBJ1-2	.	CSARDRQGIGGYTF	TGCAGTGCTAGAGATCGGCAGGGGATAGGTGGCTACACCTTC
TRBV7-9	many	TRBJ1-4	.	CASSLGSGDNEKLFF	TGTGCCAGCAGCTTAGGATCAGGGGACAATGAAAAACTGTTTTTT
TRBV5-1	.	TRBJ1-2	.	CASSLATDRPNYGYTF	TGCGCCAGCAGCTTGGCCACTGACAGACCTAACTATGGCTACACCTTC
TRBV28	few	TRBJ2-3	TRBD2	CASSSSSGLGYTTQYF	TGTGCCAGCAGTTCATCCTCGGGACTAGGTTATACTACGCAGTATTTT
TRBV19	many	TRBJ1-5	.	CASSIGAVEGQPQHF	TGTGCCAGTAGTATAGGTGCGGTTGAGGGTCAGCCCCAGCATTTT
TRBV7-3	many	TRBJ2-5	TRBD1	CASSGGTGQETQYF	TGTGCCAGCAGCGGGGGGACAGGTCAAGAGACCCAGTACTTC
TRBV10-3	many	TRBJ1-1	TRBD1	CAIRRTGAITEAFF	TGTGCCATCCGCCGGACAGGGGCGATCACTGAAGCTTTCTTT
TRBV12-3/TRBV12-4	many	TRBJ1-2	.	CASSLKGHYGYTF	TGTGCCAGCAGTTTAAAGGGGCACTATGGCTACACCTTC